Below are 31 T cell receptor beta chains sequenced from a single sample in a study of CD8+CD57+ T cells in acquired aplastic anemia (dated by TCRdb to between 2017 and 2018). Reads for this sample came from an Illumina HiSeq 2000. Genomic DNA served as template for TCR beta VDJ combination and CDR3 sequence profiling. The public reads were quality trimmed at Q25 with fastp and then assembled into clones with MiXCR by TCRdb, keeping productive beta chains. Rows matching on CDR3 protein sequence are summarized as one entry with the most common DNA and genes. This sample gives 150,000 to 200,000 distinct CDR3 sequences in total; approximately 43% of them show up just once. The ten largest clones capture approximately 1% of the sample. The sequenced material came from sorted CD4+, CD8+, or CD8+CD57+ T cells (not recorded which) from PBMCs. These receptors all stem from a human donor in good health.

The chain links TRBV18 to TRBJ1-3, with D possibly TRBD1 on 5 matching bases. Germline loops: CDR1 KGHSH, CDR2 LQKENI. This CDR3 is built from 17 residues. Trimming stripped 3 bases from V and 0 bases from J, with 15 bases between. CDR3 protein: CASSPRRADTSGNTIYF. The CDR3 DNA reads TGTGCCAGCTCACCCCGCCGTGCGGACACCTCTGGAAACACCATATATTTT.

This clonotype was found many times. This rearrangement joins TRBV19 to TRBJ1-5, with unresolved D. CDR1 and CDR2 (germline): LNHDA, SQIVND (reference sequence). The ends were cut back, 5 bases at V and 3 bases at J, with 8 bases in the middle. The CDR3 sequence is 13 residues long. The CDR3 here is CASSGQNNQPQHF. The CDR3 nucleotides read TGTGCCAGTAGTGGGCAGAACAATCAGCCCCAGCATTTT.

The chain carries TRBV19 and TRBJ1-1; possibly TRBD1 for D (6 bases). CDR1 and CDR2 from the germline V gene are LNHDA and SQIVND (reference sequence). Deletions cut 3 bases from V and 8 bases from J, with 16 bases between. The CDR3 length is 14 residues. CDR3 sequence: CASSIVQGRAEAFF. The CDR3 DNA reads as TGTGCCAGTAGTATTGTCCAGGGGCGTGCGGAAGCTTTCTTT.

The chain couples TRBV27 to TRBJ1-2; TRBD1 matches at 7 bases. In germline, CDR1 is MNHEY, CDR2 SMNVEV (reference sequence). This CDR3 has 15 amino acids. With 2 bases clipped from V and 7 bases from J, the junction kept 10 bases outside the gene matches. The CDR3 loop reads CASSLISTGEGGYTF. For the CDR3, the DNA is TGTGCCAGCAGTTTAATTTCCACAGGGGAGGGTGGCTACACCTTC.

This chain uses TRBV20-1 with TRBJ2-3, with a possible D match to TRBD1 (6 bases). The CDR3 runs 14 residues. The germline V gene has CDR1 DFQATT and CDR2 SNEGSKA (reference sequence). The V end was cut by 0 bases, the J end by 3 bases, with 10 bases between. CDR3 DNA sequence: TGCAGTGCTAGAGAACGAGGACAGACAGATACGCAGTATTTT. Translation: CSARERGQTDTQYF.

The chain joins TRBV19 to TRBJ2-7; the D gene is possibly TRBD2 (5 bases). This CDR3 comprises 13 residues. From germline, CDR1 is LNHDA and CDR2 SQIVND (reference sequence). V was shortened by 2 bases and J by 5 bases, with 10 bases between the two germline ends. For the CDR3, the DNA is TGTGCCAGTAGTATACGGGGTCTCCACGAGCAGTACTTC. This gives the protein CASSIRGLHEQYF. The full variable domain, its missing parts supplied by reference TRBV19 and TRBJ2-7, is DGGITQSPKYLFRKEGQNVTLSCEQNLNHDAMYWYRQDPGQGLRLIYYSQIVNDFQKGDIAEGYSVSREKKESFPLTVTSAQKNPTAFYLCASSIRGLHEQYFGPGTRLTVT.

The table lists this clonotype with many counts. This chain's CDR3 is CASSSPGNTIYF. CDR3 DNA: TGTGCCAGCAGTTCCCCTGGAAACACCATATATTTT. The rearrangement uses TRBV6-5 and TRBJ1-3; unclear D gene. Trimming cost V 4 bases and J 2 bases, with 3 bases left between them. Germline loops: CDR1 MNHEY, CDR2 SVGAGI. The CDR3 length is 12 residues.

The chain couples TRBV9 to TRBJ2-2; D could derive from TRBD1 or TRBD2 (5 bases each). The V end lost 6 bases, the J end lost 1 base, and 16 bases lay between the germline ends. The germline V gene encodes CDR1 SGDLS and CDR2 YYNGEE. This CDR3 has 16 amino acids. This chain's CDR3 is CASTLGDGVNTGELFF. CDR3 coding DNA: TGTGCCAGCACCCTAGGGGACGGAGTGAACACCGGGGAGCTGTTTTTT.

This chain connects TRBV12-3 or TRBV12-4 to TRBJ2-3, with a tentative D call TRBD1 (6 bases). V lost 4 bases to trimming and J lost 2 bases, with 16 bases between them. This CDR3 comprises 16 residues. The CDR3 nucleotides are TGTGCCAGCAGTTCCGGAGCAAGGGGGAACACAGATACGCAGTATTTT. Translation: CASSSGARGNTDTQYF.

This clonotype came up many times. This chain connects TRBV9 to TRBJ2-1; no clear D. The CDR3 extends over 14 amino acids. V was clipped by 0 bases and J by 7 bases, with 11 bases between them. Germline-derived CDR1 and CDR2 are SGDLS and YYNGEE. CDR3 region: CASSVDLNPNEQFF. For the CDR3, the DNA is TGTGCCAGCAGCGTAGACCTCAACCCTAATGAGCAGTTCTTC.

This clonotype occurred many times. V gene TRBV10-3 combines with J gene TRBJ1-5; TRBD1 matches at 9 bases. The CDR3 covers 14 residues. After removal of 4 bases from V and 2 bases from J, the junction contained 0 bases not matched to a gene. Germline CDR1 reads ENHRY; CDR2 reads SYGVKD. The CDR3 DNA reads as TGTGCCATCAGTGGGACAGGGGGCAATCAGCCCCAGCATTTT. Translating gives CAISGTGGNQPQHF.

This clonotype was counted many times. The rearrangement uses TRBV5-6 and TRBJ2-7; D ambiguous. Germline V gives CDR1 SGHDT, CDR2 YYEEEE. The CDR3 is 15 amino acids. Trimming removed 4 bases at V and 3 bases at J, with 17 bases between. This CDR3 is CASSLSDFLLYEQYF. The DNA of the CDR3 is TGTGCCAGCAGCCTAAGCGACTTCCTCCTCTACGAGCAGTACTTC.

This clonotype was counted at least ten times. This chain joins TRBV12-3 or TRBV12-4 and TRBJ1-5; D remains unclear. The CDR3 spans 15 residues. The V gene lost 3 bases and the J gene lost 2 bases, with 11 bases spanning the gap. The CDR3, as DNA: TGTGCCAGCAGTTTGTCGTCCGTGGGCAATCAGCCCCAGCATTTT. Encoded protein: CASSLSSVGNQPQHF.

The genes are TRBV20-1 and TRBJ2-1; D remains ambiguous. V was shortened by 1 base and J by 8 bases, with 15 bases between the two germline ends. The CDR3 runs to 14 residues. CDR1 is DFQATT, CDR2 SNEGSKA, per germline (reference sequence). The CDR3 loop reads CSARGLSEYDEQFF. The CDR3 nucleotides are TGCAGTGCTAGAGGGCTATCGGAGTACGATGAGCAGTTCTTC.

V is TRBV2 and J is TRBJ2-7, with D uncertain. There are 13 residues in the CDR3. Germline V gene lookup returns CDR1 SNHLY and CDR2 FYNNEI. Between the trimmed V and J ends, which lost 6 bases and 7 bases, there was a span of 16 bases. CDR3 protein: CASSAEHTGEQYF. CDR3 coding DNA: TGTGCCAGCAGCGCCGAGCACACCGGGGAGCAGTACTTC.

This chain joins TRBV19 and TRBJ2-1; tentatively, D is TRBD2 (5 bases). V dropped 7 bases and J dropped 7 bases, with 14 bases sitting between them. Germline lookup yields CDR1 LNHDA and CDR2 SQIVND (reference sequence). This CDR3 contains 13 residues. CDR3 amino acids: CASNGDYANEQFF. The CDR3 nucleotides are TGTGCCAGTAATGGAGACTACGCTAATGAGCAGTTCTTC.

Ten or more counts support this clonotype. The chain uses TRBV19 and TRBJ1-4; TRBD1 aligns across 11 bases. Germline lookup yields CDR1 LNHDA and CDR2 SQIVND (reference sequence). The CDR3 is 17 residues long. The V segment lost 5 bases and the J segment 7 bases; nucleotides outside the gene matches: 12. The CDR3, as DNA: TGTGCCAGTAGTCCCCGGACAGGGGGCGCAAGTATTGAAAAACTGTTTTTT. Its translation is CASSPRTGGASIEKLFF. Full variable domain (missing parts from reference TRBV19 and TRBJ1-4): DGGITQSPKYLFRKEGQNVTLSCEQNLNHDAMYWYRQDPGQGLRLIYYSQIVNDFQKGDIAEGYSVSREKKESFPLTVTSAQKNPTAFYLCASSPRTGGASIEKLFFGSGTQLSVL.

The J gene is TRBJ1-1, the V gene TRBV7-2; D unclear. The V end lost 5 bases, the J end lost 3 bases, and 16 bases lay between the germline ends. This CDR3 comprises 15 residues. Germline CDR1 is SGHTA and CDR2 is FQGNSA. The CDR3 spells CASSLTWVLDTEAFF. In DNA, the CDR3 is TGTGCCAGCAGCCTTACATGGGTCCTGGACACTGAAGCTTTCTTT.

This clonotype was detected ten times or more. The genes are TRBV5-1 and TRBJ1-3; 9 bases map to TRBD1. J was trimmed by 0 bases and V by 7 bases; bases with no gene match: 5. Looked up from germline, CDR1 is SGHRS and CDR2 is YFSETQ. CDR3 length: 15 amino acids. CDR3 sequence: CASRGQGGSGNTIYF. In nucleotides, the CDR3 is TGCGCCAGCCGGGGACAGGGCGGCTCTGGAAACACCATATATTTT.

The sample holds one count of this clonotype. The gene calls are TRBV19 and TRBJ1-2; D not certain. The ends were cut back, 6 bases at V and 5 bases at J, with 10 bases in the middle. Germline loops: CDR1 LNHDA, CDR2 SQIVND (reference sequence). CDR3 length: 12 amino acids. The CDR3 loop is CASRRNLYGYTF. CDR3 bases: TGTGCCAGTAGAAGGAATCTTTATGGCTACACCTTC.

Written as DNA, the CDR3 is TGTGCCAGCAGCGCCTACCCCGGGACAGTACCCTACACTGAAGCTTTCTTT. This codes for CASSAYPGTVPYTEAFF. V and J are TRBV7-3 and TRBJ1-1; 7 positions match TRBD1. Germline V gene lookup returns CDR1 SGHTA and CDR2 FQGTGA. After removal of 5 bases from V and 3 bases from J, the junction contained 15 bases not matched to a gene. The CDR3 is 17 residues long.

The rearrangement uses TRBV5-1 and TRBJ2-1; 8 bases line up with TRBD1. The CDR3 runs to 12 residues. Germline V gene lookup returns CDR1 SGHRS and CDR2 YFSETQ. The CDR3 DNA reads TGCGCGGACAGGGCGGTCTACAATGAGCAGTTCTTC. Translating gives CADRAVYNEQFF.

The chain combines TRBV6-2 or TRBV6-3 with TRBJ2-1, with 7 bases matching TRBD1. With V trimmed by 2 bases and J by 2 bases, 0 bases remained unmatched. This CDR3 has 14 residues. Germline loops: CDR1 MNHEY, CDR2 SVGEGT. The CDR3 sequence is CASSYRGPYNEQFF. In DNA form, the CDR3 reads TGTGCCAGCAGTTACAGGGGGCCCTACAATGAGCAGTTCTTC.

The chain links TRBV5-5 to TRBJ1-2; 9 bases map to TRBD1. This CDR3 region has 15 residues. Unmatched junction bases numbered 3, after V lost 1 base and J lost 2 bases. CDR1 and CDR2 from the germline V gene are SGHKS and YYEKEE (reference sequence). CDR3 nucleotide sequence: TGTGCCAGCAGCTTGACAGGACAGGGGAACTATGGCTACACCTTC. Protein: CASSLTGQGNYGYTF.

This clonotype is labeled medium-sized. The chain couples TRBV7-8 to TRBJ2-5; D may correspond to TRBD1 or TRBD2 (7 bases each). The germline gives CDR1 SGHVS, CDR2 FQNEAQ. With 5 bases removed from V and 4 bases from J, the gap between germline ends came to 11 bases. CDR3 length equals 13 residues. This CDR3 reads CASSPGGGETQYF. The CDR3 nucleotides are TGTGCCAGCAGCCCAGGGGGGGGAGAGACCCAGTACTTC.

V is TRBV11-2 and J is TRBJ2-7; 8 bases match TRBD2. Trimming took 3 bases from V and 0 from J; bases not matched to a gene: 10. The length of the CDR3 is 17 residues. Germline loops: CDR1 SGHAT, CDR2 FQNNGV. The CDR3 bases are TGTGCCAGCAGCTTCATTCAAGGTAGCGGGACCTCCTACGAGCAGTACTTC. This sequence encodes CASSFIQGSGTSYEQYF.

This clonotype was seen repeatedly, ten times or more. This sequence joins TRBV5-1 and TRBJ2-6, with TRBD1 identical over 7 bases. Germline CDR1 is SGHRS and CDR2 is YFSETQ. The CDR3 covers 16 residues. Trimming cost V 2 bases and J 1 base; bases outside gene matches: 3. This CDR3 reads CASSLGTASGANVLTF. The CDR3 DNA sequence: TGCGCCAGCAGCTTAGGGACAGCGTCTGGGGCCAACGTCCTGACTTTC.

This clonotype was found many times. V is TRBV7-3 and J is TRBJ2-5; no clear D. This CDR3 contains 13 residues. Trimming took 2 bases from V and 5 from J, leaving 9 bases between them. CDR1 SGHTA and CDR2 FQGTGA come from the germline V gene. CDR3 region: CASSLGQAETQYF. The CDR3 nucleotides are TGTGCCAGCAGCTTAGGGCAGGCGGAGACCCAGTACTTC.

The J gene is TRBJ2-7, the V gene TRBV18; the match to TRBD1 covers 9 bases. The germline V gene has CDR1 KGHSH and CDR2 LQKENI. V was pared by 2 bases and J by 3 bases, with 5 bases of the junction left unmatched. The CDR3 covers 15 residues. Here the CDR3 DNA reads TGTGCCAGCTCACCAGGGGGACAGGGTCTCTACGAGCAGTACTTC. It translates to CASSPGGQGLYEQYF. Full variable domain (rest looked up from reference TRBV18 and TRBJ2-7): NAGVMQNPRHLVRRRGQEARLRCSPMKGHSHVYWYRQLPEEGLKFMVYLQKENIIDESGMPKERFSAEFPKEGPSILRIQQVVRGDSAAYFCASSPGGQGLYEQYFGPGTRLTVT.

This clonotype was observed many times. This CDR3 reads CSAGRQGNQPQHF. The DNA of the CDR3 is TGCAGTGCAGGCAGGCAGGGCAATCAGCCCCAGCATTTT. The rearrangement links TRBV20-1 to TRBJ1-5; D gene unclear. CDR3 length equals 13 residues. V gave up 6 bases and J gave up 2 bases, with 11 bases separating them. Germline V CDR1 and CDR2: DFQATT, SNEGSKA (reference sequence).

This clonotype was seen ten or more times. This chain uses TRBV19 with TRBJ2-3; 7 positions match TRBD2. Germline CDR1 is LNHDA and CDR2 is SQIVND (reference sequence). V lost 3 bases to trimming and J lost 6 bases; unmatched junction nucleotides: 6. The CDR3 length is 14 residues. Here the CDR3 reads CASSITWGGDTQYF. The CDR3 coding sequence is TGTGCCAGTAGTATTACGTGGGGGGGGGATACGCAGTATTTT. Variable domain in full (rest from reference TRBV19 and TRBJ2-3): DGGITQSPKYLFRKEGQNVTLSCEQNLNHDAMYWYRQDPGQGLRLIYYSQIVNDFQKGDIAEGYSVSREKKESFPLTVTSAQKNPTAFYLCASSITWGGDTQYFGPGTRLTVL.